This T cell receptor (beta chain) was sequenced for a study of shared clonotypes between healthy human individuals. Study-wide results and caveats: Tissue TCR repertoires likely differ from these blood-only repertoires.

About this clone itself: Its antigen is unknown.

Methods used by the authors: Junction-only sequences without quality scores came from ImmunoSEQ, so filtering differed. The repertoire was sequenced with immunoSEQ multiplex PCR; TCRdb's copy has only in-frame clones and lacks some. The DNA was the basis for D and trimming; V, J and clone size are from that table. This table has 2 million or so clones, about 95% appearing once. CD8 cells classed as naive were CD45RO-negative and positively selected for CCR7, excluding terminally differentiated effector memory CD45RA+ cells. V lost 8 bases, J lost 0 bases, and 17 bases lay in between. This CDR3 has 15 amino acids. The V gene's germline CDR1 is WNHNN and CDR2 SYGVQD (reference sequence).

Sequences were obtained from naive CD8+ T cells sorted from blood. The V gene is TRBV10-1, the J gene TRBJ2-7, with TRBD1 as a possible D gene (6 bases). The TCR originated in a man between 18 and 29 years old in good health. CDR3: CASPLTGQSSYEQYF. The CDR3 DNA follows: TGCGCCAGCCCCTTGACAGGCCAGAGCTCCTACGAGCAGTACTTC.